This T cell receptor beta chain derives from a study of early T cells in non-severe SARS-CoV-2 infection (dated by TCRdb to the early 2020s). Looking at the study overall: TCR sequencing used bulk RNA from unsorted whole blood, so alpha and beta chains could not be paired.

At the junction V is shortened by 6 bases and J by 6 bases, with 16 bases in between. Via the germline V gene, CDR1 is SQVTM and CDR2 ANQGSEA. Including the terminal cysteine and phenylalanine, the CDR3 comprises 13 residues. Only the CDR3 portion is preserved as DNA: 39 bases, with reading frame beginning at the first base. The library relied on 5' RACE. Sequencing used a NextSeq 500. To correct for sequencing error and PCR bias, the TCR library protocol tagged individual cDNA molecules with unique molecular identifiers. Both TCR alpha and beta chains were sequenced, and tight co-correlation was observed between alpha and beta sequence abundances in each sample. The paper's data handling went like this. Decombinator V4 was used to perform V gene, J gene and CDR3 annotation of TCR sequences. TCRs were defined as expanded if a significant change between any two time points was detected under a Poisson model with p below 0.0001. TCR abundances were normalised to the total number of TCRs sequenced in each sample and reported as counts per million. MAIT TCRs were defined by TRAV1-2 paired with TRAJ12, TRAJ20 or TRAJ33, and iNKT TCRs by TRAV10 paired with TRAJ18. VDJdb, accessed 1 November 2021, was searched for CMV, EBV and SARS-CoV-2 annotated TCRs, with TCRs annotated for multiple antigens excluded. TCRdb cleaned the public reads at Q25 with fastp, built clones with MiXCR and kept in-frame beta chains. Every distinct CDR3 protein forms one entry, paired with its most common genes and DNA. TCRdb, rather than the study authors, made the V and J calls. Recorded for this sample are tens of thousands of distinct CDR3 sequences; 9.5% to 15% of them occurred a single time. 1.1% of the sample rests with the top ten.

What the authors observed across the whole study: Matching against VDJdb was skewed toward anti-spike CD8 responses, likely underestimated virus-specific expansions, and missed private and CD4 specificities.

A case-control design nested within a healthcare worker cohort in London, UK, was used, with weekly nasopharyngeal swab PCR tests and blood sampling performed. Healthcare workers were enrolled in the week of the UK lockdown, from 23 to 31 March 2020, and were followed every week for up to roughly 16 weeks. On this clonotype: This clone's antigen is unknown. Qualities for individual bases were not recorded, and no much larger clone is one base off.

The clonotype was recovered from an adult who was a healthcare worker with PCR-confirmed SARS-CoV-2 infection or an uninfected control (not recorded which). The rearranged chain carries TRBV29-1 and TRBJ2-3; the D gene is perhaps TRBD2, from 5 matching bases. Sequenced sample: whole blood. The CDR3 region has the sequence CSVAVGAADTQYF. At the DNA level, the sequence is TGCAGCGTAGCGGTAGGAGCGGCGGATACGCAGTATTTT.